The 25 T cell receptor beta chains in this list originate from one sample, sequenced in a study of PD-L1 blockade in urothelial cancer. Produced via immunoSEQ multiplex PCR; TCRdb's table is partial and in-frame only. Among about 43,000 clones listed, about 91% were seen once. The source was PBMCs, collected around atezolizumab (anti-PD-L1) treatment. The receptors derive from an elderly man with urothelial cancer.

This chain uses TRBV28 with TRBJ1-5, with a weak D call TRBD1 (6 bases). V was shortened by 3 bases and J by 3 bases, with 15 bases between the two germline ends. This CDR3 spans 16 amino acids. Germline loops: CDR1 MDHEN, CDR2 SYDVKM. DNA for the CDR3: TGTGCCAGCAGTTTCAGGCAGGGGAAAAACAATCAGCCCCAGCATTTT. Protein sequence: CASSFRQGKNNQPQHF.

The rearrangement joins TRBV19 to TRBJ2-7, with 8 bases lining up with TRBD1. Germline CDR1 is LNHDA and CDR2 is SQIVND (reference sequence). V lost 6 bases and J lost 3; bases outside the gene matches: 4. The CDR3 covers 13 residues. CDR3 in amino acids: CASRTTGGYEQYF. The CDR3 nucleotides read TGTGCCAGTAGGACAACAGGGGGCTACGAGCAGTACTTC. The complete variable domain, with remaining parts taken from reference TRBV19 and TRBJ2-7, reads DGGITQSPKYLFRKEGQNVTLSCEQNLNHDAMYWYRQDPGQGLRLIYYSQIVNDFQKGDIAEGYSVSREKKESFPLTVTSAQKNPTAFYLCASRTTGGYEQYFGPGTRLTVT.

CDR3 protein: CASSIDRQYEQYF. The CDR3 region has the DNA TGTGCCAGCAGCATAGACAGACAGTACGAGCAGTACTTC. This chain links TRBV5-4 with TRBJ2-7; maybe TRBD1 (5 bases). CDR3 length: 13 amino acids. V lost 4 bases to trimming and J lost 4 bases, with 12 bases between them. CDR1 is SGHNT and CDR2 is YYREEE in the germline V gene (reference sequence).

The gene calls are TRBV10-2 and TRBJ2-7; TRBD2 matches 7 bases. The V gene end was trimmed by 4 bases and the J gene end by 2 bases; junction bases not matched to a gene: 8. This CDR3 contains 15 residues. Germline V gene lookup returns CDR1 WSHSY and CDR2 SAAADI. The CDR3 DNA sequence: TGCGCCAGCAGTGGTTTGACTAGCACTCCCTACGAGCAGTACTTC. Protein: CASSGLTSTPYEQYF.

Written as DNA, the CDR3 is TGTGCCAGCAGCTTGAGAGGACAGGGATCAAAGCAGTACTTC. This gives the protein CASSLRGQGSKQYF. The chain employs TRBV5-4 and TRBJ2-7; TRBD1 aligns across 8 bases. V lost 1 base, J lost 8 bases, and 8 bases stayed unmatched. Per the germline V gene, CDR1 is SGHNT and CDR2 is YYREEE (reference sequence). This CDR3 comprises 14 residues.

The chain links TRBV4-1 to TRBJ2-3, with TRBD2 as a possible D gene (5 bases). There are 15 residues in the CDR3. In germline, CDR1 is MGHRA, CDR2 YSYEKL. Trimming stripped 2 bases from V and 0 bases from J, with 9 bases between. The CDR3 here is CASSQTQRSTDTQYF. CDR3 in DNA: TGCGCCAGCAGCCAAACCCAGCGGAGCACAGATACGCAGTATTTT.

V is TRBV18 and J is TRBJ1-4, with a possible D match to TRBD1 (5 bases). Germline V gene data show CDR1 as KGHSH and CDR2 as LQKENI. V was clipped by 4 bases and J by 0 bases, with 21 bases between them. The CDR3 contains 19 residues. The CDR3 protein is CASSRRGASDSATNEKLFF. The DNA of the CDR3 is TGTGCCAGCTCACGAAGGGGCGCCTCTGATTCCGCAACTAATGAAAAACTGTTTTTT.

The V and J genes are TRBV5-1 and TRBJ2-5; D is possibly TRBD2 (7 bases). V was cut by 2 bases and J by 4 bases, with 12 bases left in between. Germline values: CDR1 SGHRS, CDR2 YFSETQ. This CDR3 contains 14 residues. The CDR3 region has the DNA TGCGCCAGCAGCTTTGGGGGGGCAGGAGAGACCCAGTACTTC. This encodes CASSFGGAGETQYF.

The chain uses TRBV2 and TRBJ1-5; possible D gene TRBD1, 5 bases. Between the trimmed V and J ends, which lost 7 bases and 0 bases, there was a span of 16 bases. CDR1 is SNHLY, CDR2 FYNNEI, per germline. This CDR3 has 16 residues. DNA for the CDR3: TGTGCCAGCACCCTAGACAGCGCTTATAGCAATCAGCCCCAGCATTTT. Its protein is CASTLDSAYSNQPQHF.

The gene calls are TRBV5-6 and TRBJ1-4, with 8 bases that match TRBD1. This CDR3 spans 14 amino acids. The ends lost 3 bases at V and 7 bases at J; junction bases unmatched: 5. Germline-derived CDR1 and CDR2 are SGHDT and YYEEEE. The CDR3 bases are TGTGCCAGCAGCTACAGGGGGTTGAGTGAAAAACTGTTTTTT. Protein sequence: CASSYRGLSEKLFF.

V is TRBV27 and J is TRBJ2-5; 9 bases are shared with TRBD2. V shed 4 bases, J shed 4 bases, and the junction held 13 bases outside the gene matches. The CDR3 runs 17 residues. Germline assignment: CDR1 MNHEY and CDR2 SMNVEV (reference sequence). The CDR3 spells CASSSLIEREEVETQYF. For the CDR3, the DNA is TGTGCCAGCAGTTCCCTGATAGAGCGGGAGGAGGTAGAGACCCAGTACTTC.

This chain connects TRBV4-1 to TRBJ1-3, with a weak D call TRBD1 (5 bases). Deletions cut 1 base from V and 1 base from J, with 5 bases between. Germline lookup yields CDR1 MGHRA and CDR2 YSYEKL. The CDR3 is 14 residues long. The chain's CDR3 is CASSQAGSGNTIYF. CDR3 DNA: TGCGCCAGCAGCCAAGCAGGGTCTGGAAACACCATATATTTT.

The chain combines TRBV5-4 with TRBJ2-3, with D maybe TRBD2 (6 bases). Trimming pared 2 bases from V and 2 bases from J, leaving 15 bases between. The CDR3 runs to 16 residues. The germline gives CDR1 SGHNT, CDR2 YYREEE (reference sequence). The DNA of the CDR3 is TGTGCCAGCAGCTTTGCGGGGAGGACCTTCACAGATACGCAGTATTTT. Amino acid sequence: CASSFAGRTFTDTQYF.

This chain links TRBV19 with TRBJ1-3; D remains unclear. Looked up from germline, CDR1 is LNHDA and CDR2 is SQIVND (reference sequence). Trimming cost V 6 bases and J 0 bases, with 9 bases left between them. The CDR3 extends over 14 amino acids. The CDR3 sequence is CASSPSNSGNTIYF. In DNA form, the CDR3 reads TGTGCCAGTAGCCCGAGCAACTCTGGAAACACCATATATTTT.

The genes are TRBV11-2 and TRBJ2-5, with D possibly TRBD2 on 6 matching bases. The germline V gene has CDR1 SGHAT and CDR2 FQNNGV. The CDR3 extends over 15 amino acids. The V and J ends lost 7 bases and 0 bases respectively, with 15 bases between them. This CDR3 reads CASKRGAGYQETQYF. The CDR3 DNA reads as TGTGCCAGCAAGAGGGGTGCGGGGTACCAAGAGACCCAGTACTTC.

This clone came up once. CDR3 nucleotide sequence: TGCGCCAGCAGCTTGGAAACAGGGGATCAGCCCCAGCATTTT. This sequence encodes CASSLETGDQPQHF. The V call is TRBV5-1, the J call TRBJ1-5, with 7 positions matching TRBD1. Trimming took 0 bases from V and 5 from J; bases not matched to a gene: 2. The germline CDR1 and CDR2 sequences are SGHRS and YFSETQ. The CDR3 loop spans 14 amino acids.

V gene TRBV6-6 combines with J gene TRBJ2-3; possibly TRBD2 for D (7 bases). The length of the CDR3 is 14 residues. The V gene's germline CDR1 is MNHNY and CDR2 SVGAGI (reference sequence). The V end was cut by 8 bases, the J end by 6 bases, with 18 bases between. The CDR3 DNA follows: TGTGCCAGCTACCGGGGGGCCCTGACCGATACGCAGTATTTT. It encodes CASYRGALTDTQYF.

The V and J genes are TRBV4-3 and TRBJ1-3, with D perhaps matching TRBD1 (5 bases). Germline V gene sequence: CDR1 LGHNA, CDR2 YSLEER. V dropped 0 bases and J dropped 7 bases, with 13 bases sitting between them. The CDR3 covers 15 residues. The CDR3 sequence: CASSQDWGEGNTIYF. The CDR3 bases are TGCGCCAGCAGCCAAGATTGGGGGGAGGGGAACACCATATATTTT.

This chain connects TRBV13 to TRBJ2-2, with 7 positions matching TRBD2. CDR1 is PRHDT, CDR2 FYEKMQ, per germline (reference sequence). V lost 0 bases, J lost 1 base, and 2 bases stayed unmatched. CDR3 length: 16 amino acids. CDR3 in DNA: TGTGCCAGCAGCTTAGGGCGGGAGCGGAACACCGGGGAGCTGTTTTTT. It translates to CASSLGRERNTGELFF. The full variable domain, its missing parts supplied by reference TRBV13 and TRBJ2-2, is AAGVIQSPRHLIKEKRETATLKCYPIPRHDTVYWYQQGPGQDPQFLISFYEKMQSDKGSIPDRFSAQQFSDYHSELNMSSLELGDSALYFCASSLGRERNTGELFFGEGSRLTVL.

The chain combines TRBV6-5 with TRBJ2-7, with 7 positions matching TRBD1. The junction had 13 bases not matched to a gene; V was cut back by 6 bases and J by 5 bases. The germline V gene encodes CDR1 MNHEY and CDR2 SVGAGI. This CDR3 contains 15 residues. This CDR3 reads CASSPSNRGINEQYF. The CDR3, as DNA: TGTGCCAGCAGCCCTTCCAACAGGGGCATCAACGAGCAGTACTTC.

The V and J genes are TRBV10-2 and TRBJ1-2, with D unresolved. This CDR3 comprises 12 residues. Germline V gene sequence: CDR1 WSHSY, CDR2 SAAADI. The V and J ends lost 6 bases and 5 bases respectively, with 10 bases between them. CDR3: CASREEAYGYTF. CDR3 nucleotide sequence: TGCGCCAGCAGGGAAGAAGCGTATGGCTACACCTTC.

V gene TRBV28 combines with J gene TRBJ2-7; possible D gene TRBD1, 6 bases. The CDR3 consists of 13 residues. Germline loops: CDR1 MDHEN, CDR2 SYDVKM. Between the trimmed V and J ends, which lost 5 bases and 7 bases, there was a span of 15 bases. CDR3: CASSASGTREQYF. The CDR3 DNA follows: TGTGCCAGCAGTGCCTCCGGGACACGGGAGCAGTACTTC.

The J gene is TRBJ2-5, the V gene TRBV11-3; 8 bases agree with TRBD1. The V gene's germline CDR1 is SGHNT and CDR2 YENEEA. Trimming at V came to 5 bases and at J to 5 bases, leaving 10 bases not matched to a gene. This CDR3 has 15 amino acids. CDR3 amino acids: CASSTSGQGRETQYF. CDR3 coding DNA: TGTGCCAGCAGCACGTCAGGACAGGGACGCGAGACCCAGTACTTC.

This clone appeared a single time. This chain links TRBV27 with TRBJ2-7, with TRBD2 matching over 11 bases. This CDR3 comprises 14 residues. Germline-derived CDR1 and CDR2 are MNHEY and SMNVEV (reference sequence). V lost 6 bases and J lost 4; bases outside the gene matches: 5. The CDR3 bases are TGTGCCAGCAGAACCGGGACTAGCGGTTACGAGCAGTACTTC. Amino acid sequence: CASRTGTSGYEQYF.

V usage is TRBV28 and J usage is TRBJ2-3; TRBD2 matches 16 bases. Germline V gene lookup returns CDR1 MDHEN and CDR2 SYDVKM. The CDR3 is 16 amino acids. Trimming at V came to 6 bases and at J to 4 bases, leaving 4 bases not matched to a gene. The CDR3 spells CASRLGTSGRADTQYF. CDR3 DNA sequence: TGTGCCAGCAGACTCGGGACTAGCGGGAGGGCAGATACGCAGTATTTT.